This T cell receptor beta chain was obtained from a study of cytomegalovirus exposure and HLA in healthy donors. Study results and caveats: The authors enumerated over 150 TCR beta chains as linked to cytomegalovirus. In the analysis, some V segments, TRBV6-2 and TRBV6-3 included, were excluded as indistinguishable. Prior analysis indicated that the majority of TCR beta V segments exhibited productivity approximately 90% or approximately 30% of the time.

Concerning this clone: What it binds is not known.

The V gene lost 11 bases and the J gene lost 4 bases, with 17 bases spanning the gap. The CDR3 loop spans 13 amino acids. Per germline, CDR1 MNHNS and CDR2 SASEGT. The PCR made use of 60 Vbeta and 13 Jbeta primers. Profiled with immunoSEQ multiplex PCR; TCRdb holds only in-frame clones, not every one. Found here are approximately 100,000 clones, around two thirds of them singletons; the top ten hold 2% to 2.5%. The clonotype originates from a human donor in good health. Source material: PBMCs. The chain combines TRBV6-1 with TRBJ1-2; D is possibly TRBD1 (5 bases). The CDR3 coding sequence is TGTGCCGCTGGGCAGGGTAATACCTATGGCTACACCTTC. Its protein is CAAGQGNTYGYTF.